Listed below are T cell receptor beta chains from one sample, sequenced in a study of T cell responses to AZD1222 COVID-19 vaccine. Here immunoSEQ multiplex PCR was the method, and the copy in TCRdb shows in-frame clones only, minus some. The sample yields about 150,000 clones, more than 85% seen once. The sequenced sample was peripheral blood, obtained after recovery from COVID-19. These receptors all stem from an adult who had recovered from COVID-19. Each CDR3 is given with its conserved first and last residue. Fields, in order: V gene, clone size, D gene, J gene, CDR3 protein, CDR3 DNA. The D gene is left open where the match is weak. The size entry is marked missing in some rows and otherwise reads once, few, many or a size class.

v_call: TRBV11-2; clone_size: -; d_call: -; j_call: TRBJ1-3; cdr3_aa: CASSLNRARNTIYF; cdr3_nt: TGTGCCAGCAGCTTAAACAGGGCCCGAAACACCATATATTTT
v_call: TRBV19; clone_size: -; d_call: -; j_call: TRBJ2-5; cdr3_aa: CASSIPSVETQYF; cdr3_nt: TGTGCCAGTAGTATCCCCTCTGTGGAGACCCAGTACTTC
v_call: TRBV7-2; clone_size: -; d_call: -; j_call: TRBJ2-3; cdr3_aa: CASSLIPDTQYF; cdr3_nt: TGTGCCAGCAGCTTGATCCCAGATACGCAGTATTTT
v_call: TRBV5-1; clone_size: -; d_call: TRBD1; j_call: TRBJ2-5; cdr3_aa: CASSLGVTGIQETQYF; cdr3_nt: TGCGCCAGCAGCTTAGGGGTGACAGGGATCCAAGAGACCCAGTACTTC
v_call: TRBV6-6; clone_size: -; d_call: TRBD2; j_call: TRBJ2-7; cdr3_aa: CASTVAGALSEQYF; cdr3_nt: TGTGCCAGCACCGTAGCGGGGGCCCTCTCCGAGCAGTACTTC
v_call: TRBV4-3; clone_size: -; d_call: TRBD1; j_call: TRBJ1-2; cdr3_aa: CASSQARQGTYGYTF; cdr3_nt: TGCGCCAGCAGCCAAGCAAGACAGGGGACCTATGGCTACACCTTC
v_call: TRBV4-1; clone_size: few; d_call: TRBD2; j_call: TRBJ2-1; cdr3_aa: CASSQIGLAITMRQFF; cdr3_nt: TGCGCCAGCAGCCAAATAGGACTAGCGATCACAATGAGGCAGTTCTTC
v_call: TRBV20-1; clone_size: -; d_call: -; j_call: TRBJ2-5; cdr3_aa: CSASRQRYQETQYF; cdr3_nt: TGCAGTGCTAGTCGACAGCGCTACCAAGAGACCCAGTACTTC
v_call: TRBV5-1; clone_size: -; d_call: -; j_call: TRBJ2-2; cdr3_aa: CASSPGSQPNTGELFF; cdr3_nt: TGCGCCAGCAGCCCTGGGTCCCAGCCCAACACCGGGGAGCTGTTTTTT
v_call: TRBV7-3; clone_size: once; d_call: -; j_call: TRBJ1-1; cdr3_aa: CASSADTGFTEAFF; cdr3_nt: TGTGCCAGCAGCGCCGATACAGGGTTCACTGAAGCTTTCTTT
v_call: TRBV6-2/TRBV6-3; clone_size: -; d_call: -; j_call: TRBJ2-1; cdr3_aa: CASSFRQAGNEQFF; cdr3_nt: TGTGCCAGCAGTTTTCGACAGGCGGGCAATGAGCAGTTCTTC
v_call: TRBV28; clone_size: -; d_call: TRBD1; j_call: TRBJ1-2; cdr3_aa: CASSPLDRDGYGYTF; cdr3_nt: TGTGCCAGCAGCCCTCTCGACAGGGATGGATATGGCTACACCTTC
v_call: TRBV4-2; clone_size: -; d_call: -; j_call: TRBJ2-7; cdr3_aa: CASSQEVAGLYEQYF; cdr3_nt: TGTGCCAGCAGCCAAGAAGTGGCTGGGCTCTACGAGCAGTACTTC
v_call: TRBV19; clone_size: -; d_call: -; j_call: TRBJ1-4; cdr3_aa: CASSVWEVRTNEKLFF; cdr3_nt: TGTGCCAGTAGTGTGTGGGAGGTTCGAACTAATGAAAAACTGTTTTTT
v_call: TRBV18; clone_size: -; d_call: -; j_call: TRBJ2-7; cdr3_aa: CASSPVSAEVYEQYF; cdr3_nt: TGTGCCAGCTCACCCGTAAGCGCAGAGGTCTACGAGCAGTACTTC
v_call: TRBV5-1; clone_size: -; d_call: TRBD2; j_call: TRBJ2-3; cdr3_aa: CASSPRTSGTDTQYF; cdr3_nt: TGCGCCAGCAGCCCTAGGACTAGCGGCACAGATACGCAGTATTTT
v_call: TRBV19; clone_size: -; d_call: -; j_call: TRBJ2-7; cdr3_aa: CASRRTGGNEQYF; cdr3_nt: TGTGCCAGTAGAAGGACAGGAGGGAACGAGCAGTACTTC
v_call: TRBV9; clone_size: few; d_call: TRBD1; j_call: TRBJ2-3; cdr3_aa: CASSFQGARGTDTQYF; cdr3_nt: TGTGCCAGCAGCTTCCAGGGGGCGCGGGGCACAGATACGCAGTATTTT
v_call: TRBV9; clone_size: -; d_call: TRBD1; j_call: TRBJ1-6; cdr3_aa: CASSVVAQGNSPLHF; cdr3_nt: TGTGCCAGCAGCGTAGTGGCACAGGGGAATTCACCCCTCCACTTT
v_call: TRBV29-1; clone_size: -; d_call: -; j_call: TRBJ1-2; cdr3_aa: CSVEDRVWDYGYTF; cdr3_nt: TGCAGCGTTGAAGATAGGGTCTGGGACTATGGCTACACCTTC
v_call: TRBV11-2; clone_size: -; d_call: -; j_call: TRBJ1-5; cdr3_aa: CASSLGQGSNQPQHF; cdr3_nt: TGTGCCAGCAGCTTAGGGCAGGGTAGCAATCAGCCCCAGCATTTT
v_call: TRBV2; clone_size: -; d_call: -; j_call: TRBJ1-2; cdr3_aa: CASSGPSRVVDGYTF; cdr3_nt: TGTGCCAGCAGTGGCCCTTCTAGGGTAGTGGATGGCTACACCTTC
v_call: TRBV14; clone_size: -; d_call: -; j_call: TRBJ1-2; cdr3_aa: CASSHRTEMSTGPNYGYTF; cdr3_nt: TGTGCCAGCAGCCACCGAACTGAGATGTCGACGGGGCCGAACTATGGCTACACCTTC
v_call: TRBV27; clone_size: -; d_call: -; j_call: TRBJ2-7; cdr3_aa: CASSLEEGIPYEQYF; cdr3_nt: TGTGCCAGCAGTTTAGAGGAGGGTATCCCCTACGAGCAGTACTTC
v_call: TRBV18; clone_size: -; d_call: TRBD1; j_call: TRBJ2-7; cdr3_aa: CASSPDRDEQYF; cdr3_nt: TGTGCCAGCTCACCGGACAGGGACGAGCAGTACTTC
v_call: TRBV3-1/TRBV3-2; clone_size: -; d_call: -; j_call: TRBJ2-3; cdr3_aa: CASSQGIDWGAVDTQYF; cdr3_nt: TGTGCCAGCAGCCAGGGGATTGATTGGGGGGCCGTAGATACGCAGTATTTT
v_call: TRBV12-3/TRBV12-4; clone_size: -; d_call: -; j_call: TRBJ1-1; cdr3_aa: CASSLRTTQGAFF; cdr3_nt: TGTGCCAGCAGTCTTCGGACGACTCAAGGGGCTTTCTTT
v_call: TRBV5-1; clone_size: -; d_call: -; j_call: TRBJ1-1; cdr3_aa: CASRLTGFPTSTEAFF; cdr3_nt: TGCGCCAGCAGGTTAACGGGCTTCCCGACGAGCACTGAAGCTTTCTTT
v_call: TRBV10-3; clone_size: -; d_call: TRBD1; j_call: TRBJ2-2; cdr3_aa: CAIGPGTGNTGELFF; cdr3_nt: TGTGCCATCGGCCCCGGGACAGGGAACACCGGGGAGCTGTTTTTT
v_call: TRBV5-1; clone_size: -; d_call: -; j_call: TRBJ1-6; cdr3_aa: CASSSEVGNSPLHF; cdr3_nt: TGCGCCAGCAGCTCGGAGGTCGGGAATTCACCCCTCCACTTT
v_call: TRBV19; clone_size: -; d_call: -; j_call: TRBJ2-2; cdr3_aa: CASSLKAGSPGELFF; cdr3_nt: TGTGCCAGTAGTCTAAAAGCAGGGAGCCCCGGGGAGCTGTTTTTT
v_call: TRBV3-1/TRBV3-2; clone_size: once; d_call: -; j_call: TRBJ1-3; cdr3_aa: CASRRNQGNTIYF; cdr3_nt: TGTGCCAGCAGGCGGAACCAAGGAAACACCATATATTTT
v_call: TRBV29-1; clone_size: -; d_call: -; j_call: TRBJ1-2; cdr3_aa: CSVDLYGYTF; cdr3_nt: TGCAGCGTTGACCTTTATGGCTACACCTTC
v_call: TRBV4-2; clone_size: -; d_call: TRBD2; j_call: TRBJ2-7; cdr3_aa: CASSPGTSGEDEQYF; cdr3_nt: TGTGCCAGCAGTCCCGGGACTAGCGGGGAGGACGAGCAGTACTTC
v_call: TRBV19; clone_size: -; d_call: TRBD1; j_call: TRBJ2-2; cdr3_aa: CASSITRGPGELFF; cdr3_nt: TGTGCCAGTAGTATAACCAGGGGGCCCGGGGAGCTGTTTTTT
v_call: TRBV27; clone_size: -; d_call: -; j_call: TRBJ2-1; cdr3_aa: CASSMNRNEQFF; cdr3_nt: TGTGCCAGCAGTATGAACAGGAATGAGCAGTTCTTC
v_call: TRBV5-1; clone_size: -; d_call: -; j_call: TRBJ2-3; cdr3_aa: CASSWGGAGRTDTQYF; cdr3_nt: TGCGCCAGCAGCTGGGGCGGGGCAGGGAGGACAGATACGCAGTATTTT
v_call: TRBV5-1; clone_size: -; d_call: -; j_call: TRBJ2-3; cdr3_aa: CASSLDAADTQYF; cdr3_nt: TGCGCCAGCAGCTTGGATGCAGCAGATACGCAGTATTTT
v_call: TRBV5-6; clone_size: -; d_call: -; j_call: TRBJ1-2; cdr3_aa: CASSSGRRGGYGYTF; cdr3_nt: TGTGCCAGCAGCTCGGGGAGAAGGGGCGGTTATGGCTACACCTTC
v_call: TRBV13; clone_size: -; d_call: TRBD2; j_call: TRBJ2-3; cdr3_aa: CASSFRRGGVDTQYF; cdr3_nt: TGTGCCAGCAGCTTTCGTCGGGGGGGCGTAGATACGCAGTATTTT
v_call: TRBV11-2; clone_size: -; d_call: -; j_call: TRBJ1-5; cdr3_aa: CASSYDRFQPQHF; cdr3_nt: TGTGCCAGCAGCTACGACAGGTTCCAGCCCCAGCATTTT
v_call: TRBV4-3; clone_size: few; d_call: -; j_call: TRBJ1-2; cdr3_aa: CASSQDQQGNYGYTF; cdr3_nt: TGCGCCAGCAGCCAAGATCAGCAGGGTAACTATGGCTACACCTTC
v_call: TRBV7-9; clone_size: -; d_call: -; j_call: TRBJ1-2; cdr3_aa: CASSQSRTNYGYTF; cdr3_nt: TGTGCCAGCAGCCAGTCCAGAACTAACTATGGCTACACCTTC
v_call: TRBV24-1; clone_size: -; d_call: -; j_call: TRBJ2-5; cdr3_aa: CATSAAGETQYF; cdr3_nt: TGTGCCACCAGTGCTGCTGGGGAGACCCAGTACTTC
v_call: TRBV28; clone_size: -; d_call: TRBD2; j_call: TRBJ2-7; cdr3_aa: CASSSLGLAGLYEQYF; cdr3_nt: TGTGCCAGCAGTTCCCTGGGACTAGCGGGACTCTACGAGCAGTACTTC